This T cell receptor beta chain comes out of a study of shared T cell receptors in the human thymus. Assay: immunoSEQ multiplex PCR; the TCRdb copy retains only in-frame clones and omits some. Of hundreds of thousands of clones detected, more than 70% appear once; the ten largest clones hold 0.0094%. V lost 4 bases and J lost 1; bases outside the gene matches: 2. Germline values: CDR1 SGDLS, CDR2 YYNGEE. The CDR3 is 16 amino acids. The data also belong to a second study, concerning human thymus T cells.

Sequenced material: thymocytes. The receptor was isolated from a boy under two years old with a congenital heart defect. The chain has TRBV9 and TRBJ2-3, with 14 positions matching TRBD2. The CDR3 reads CASSPGLAGGTDTQYF. The CDR3 bases are TGTGCCAGCAGCCCGGGACTAGCGGGGGGCACAGATACGCAGTATTTT.